These 21 T cell receptor beta chains share one sample of origin, sequenced in a study of OX40 agonist ivuxolimab in advanced cancers. Sequencing used immunoSEQ multiplex PCR; TCRdb keeps in-frame clones, though not all of them. The table has tens of thousands of clones, 80% seen once. The starting material was CD4+ or CD8+ T cells sorted from blood, obtained in a trial of the OX40 agonist ivuxolimab. The origin of the receptors is an adult with an advanced solid tumor such as melanoma, head and neck, liver or kidney cancer.

The chain recombines TRBV6-5 with TRBJ2-7, with TRBD2 as a possible D gene (6 bases). Germline-derived CDR1 and CDR2 are MNHEY and SVGAGI. This CDR3 spans 14 amino acids. V was clipped by 6 bases and J by 5 bases, with 17 bases between them. CDR3 bases: TGTGCCAGCAGCCCCGACACTTGGAGGGACGAGCAGTACTTC. This gives the protein CASSPDTWRDEQYF.

This clone is labeled medium-sized (0.01 to 0.1%). CDR3 sequence: CASGQAYRGNGYTF. The DNA of the CDR3 is TGTGCCAGCGGCCAAGCGTACAGGGGAAATGGCTACACCTTC. The chain combines TRBV5-4 with TRBJ1-2, with 7 bases that match TRBD1. This CDR3 is built from 14 residues. The V and J ends lost 7 bases and 6 bases, in that order; junction bases with no gene match: 12. In germline, CDR1 is SGHNT, CDR2 YYREEE (reference sequence).

There are a few counts of this clone. The V gene is TRBV29-1, the J gene TRBJ2-3; D not resolved. Germline CDR1 is SQVTM and CDR2 is ANQGSEA. Trimming took off 3 bases at V and 6 bases at J, with 22 bases between the two ends. The CDR3 runs 16 residues. The CDR3 DNA reads as TGCAGCGTTGAGACCCCGGGCCCCACGGACCTTGATACGCAGTATTTT. Its protein product is CSVETPGPTDLDTQYF.

The rearrangement links TRBV7-6 to TRBJ1-6; D ambiguous. Germline lookup yields CDR1 SGHVS and CDR2 FNYEAQ. This CDR3 is 16 amino acids long. V shed 5 bases and J shed 0 bases, with 11 bases lying between them. This CDR3 is CASSLQPTSYNSPLHF. DNA for the CDR3: TGTGCCAGCAGCCTACAGCCTACCTCCTATAATTCACCCCTCCACTTT.

J is TRBJ2-3 and V is TRBV5-1; D is unclear. The V gene lost 5 bases and the J gene lost 2 bases, with 15 bases spanning the gap. Germline CDR1 and CDR2: SGHRS and YFSETQ. CDR3 length equals 15 residues. The CDR3 nucleotides read TGCGCCAGCAGTCGATCAAGCGTAACCACAGATACGCAGTATTTT. It is translated as CASSRSSVTTDTQYF.

This chain uses TRBV18 with TRBJ2-1; 8 bases are shared with TRBD2. This CDR3 comprises 15 residues. Trimming at V came to 8 bases and at J to 3 bases, leaving 9 bases not matched to a gene. Germline CDR1 reads KGHSH; CDR2 reads LQKENI. CDR3 sequence: CASIPPAGVYNEQFF. CDR3 nucleotide sequence: TGTGCCAGCATCCCCCCAGCGGGAGTCTACAATGAGCAGTTCTTC.

On this clone: Other DNA sequences from this sample encode an identical CDR3 as well. The chain employs TRBV7-9 and TRBJ2-5; tentatively, D is TRBD2 (6 bases). The germline gives CDR1 SEHNR, CDR2 FQNEAQ (reference sequence). This CDR3 spans 13 amino acids. Deletions cut 2 bases from V and 5 bases from J, with 9 bases between. The CDR3 bases are TGTGCCAGCAGCTTAATGGGGGGTGAGACCCAGTACTTC. Translation: CASSLMGGETQYF.

The chain combines TRBV19 with TRBJ2-5; TRBD2 matches 7 bases. With the DNA end fitting TRBJ2-7 better, the J assignment may be wrong. The length of the CDR3 is 15 residues. Germline CDR1 is LNHDA and CDR2 is SQIVND (reference sequence). CDR3 region: CASSPWPSGAYEQYF. The CDR3, as DNA: TGTGCCAGTAGTCCCTGGCCTAGCGGCGCCTACGAGCAGTACTTC.

The V call is TRBV11-3, the J call TRBJ1-4, with D hard to call. The CDR3 length is 14 residues. Trimming took off 6 bases at V and 2 bases at J, with 10 bases between the two ends. CDR1 SGHNT and CDR2 YENEEA come from the germline V gene. For the CDR3, the DNA is TGTGCCAGCAGGGGTCTTGGGACTAATGAAAAACTGTTTTTT. Translated: CASRGLGTNEKLFF.

The gene calls are TRBV18 and TRBJ2-5; D may be TRBD1 (5 bases). The germline V gene has CDR1 KGHSH and CDR2 LQKENI. CDR3 length: 15 amino acids. The V end was cut by 0 bases, the J end by 0 bases, with 8 bases between. Here the CDR3 DNA reads TGTGCCAGCTCACCACCTACAGGCGACCAAGAGACCCAGTACTTC. Protein: CASSPPTGDQETQYF.

The DNA for the CDR3 is TGTGCCAGCTCACCAGGGACAGGGGGTGAAAAACTGTTTTTT. This gives the protein CASSPGTGGEKLFF. The gene calls are TRBV18 and TRBJ1-4; TRBD1 aligns across 11 bases. J lost 7 bases, V lost 2 bases, and 0 bases had no gene match. This CDR3 has 14 amino acids. Germline CDR1 and CDR2: KGHSH and LQKENI.

The genes are TRBV7-2 and TRBJ2-1, with 11 nucleotides matching TRBD2. The germline V gene encodes CDR1 SGHTA and CDR2 FQGNSA. CDR3 length: 16 amino acids. V gave up 2 bases and J gave up 5 bases; unmatched junction bases: 5. The CDR3 protein is CASSLMTSGTHNEQFF. Written as DNA, the CDR3 is TGTGCCAGCAGCTTAATGACTAGCGGGACCCACAATGAGCAGTTCTTC.

The chain combines TRBV7-9 with TRBJ2-1; TRBD2 matches at 7 bases. The trim removed 5 bases at V and 5 bases at J, leaving 15 bases unmatched. Germline assignment: CDR1 SEHNR and CDR2 FQNEAQ (reference sequence). The CDR3 runs 17 residues. The CDR3 reads CASSPRLAAPGDNEQFF. The CDR3 DNA follows: TGTGCCAGCAGCCCCCGACTAGCAGCCCCGGGGGACAATGAGCAGTTCTTC.

The chain joins TRBV4-3 to TRBJ2-5, with D unclear. V was trimmed by 3 bases and J by 4 bases, leaving 6 bases between them. This CDR3 has 12 residues. Germline CDR1 reads LGHNA; CDR2 reads YSLEER. CDR3 DNA sequence: TGCGCCAGCAGCCAGACCCGAGAGACCCAGTACTTC. Amino acids: CASSQTRETQYF.

The chain has TRBV19 and TRBJ1-2, with TRBD1 as a possible D gene (5 bases). The germline V and J ends were trimmed by 5 bases and 7 bases, with 14 bases remaining between them. CDR1 is LNHDA and CDR2 is SQIVND in the germline V gene (reference sequence). This CDR3 spans 13 amino acids. The CDR3 DNA follows: TGTGCCAGTAGTCCGGGACCCTTCGCTGGCTACACCTTC. It is translated as CASSPGPFAGYTF.

The chain carries TRBV6-5 and TRBJ2-7; D unresolved. The germline gives CDR1 MNHEY, CDR2 SVGAGI. Trimming removed 0 bases from V and 4 bases from J, with 7 bases in between. The CDR3 runs 13 residues. CDR3 sequence reads: CASSYSREYEQYF. Here the CDR3 DNA reads TGTGCCAGCAGTTACTCGAGAGAGTACGAGCAGTACTTC.

This clone was recorded once. The chain combines TRBV2 with TRBJ2-1, with D uncertain. There are 12 residues in the CDR3. CDR1 and CDR2 from the germline V gene are SNHLY and FYNNEI. The V gene lost 6 bases and the J gene lost 9 bases, with 12 bases spanning the gap. The DNA of the CDR3 is TGTGCCAGCAGCCACCCTAGTATTGAGCAGTTCTTC. It yields the protein CASSHPSIEQFF.

This clone was counted a few times. The chain links TRBV29-1 to TRBJ1-1, with D tentatively TRBD1 (5 bases). The V gene lost 6 bases and the J gene lost 0 bases, with 14 bases spanning the gap. CDR1 SQVTM and CDR2 ANQGSEA come from the germline V gene. This CDR3 comprises 14 residues. CDR3 in amino acids: CSVADRWMNTEAFF. The CDR3 DNA reads TGCAGCGTGGCAGACAGATGGATGAACACTGAAGCTTTCTTT.

J is TRBJ1-2 and V is TRBV6-5; a possible D gene is TRBD1 (5 bases). The length of the CDR3 is 14 residues. Germline CDR1 reads MNHEY; CDR2 reads SVGAGI. V lost 8 bases to trimming and J lost 1 base, with 14 bases between them. The DNA of the CDR3 is TGTGCCAGCCGACAGAACCTCTTTAACTATGGCTACACCTTC. This sequence encodes CASRQNLFNYGYTF.

In this sample, this clone turned up a few times. CDR3 in amino acids: CASSLGQSPATNEKLFF. The CDR3 bases are TGTGCCAGCAGCTTGGGACAGTCACCCGCAACTAATGAAAAACTGTTTTTT. The chain links TRBV7-9 to TRBJ1-4; TRBD1 agrees at 7 bases. Germline-derived CDR1 and CDR2 are SEHNR and FQNEAQ (reference sequence). V lost 3 bases and J lost 0; bases outside the gene matches: 7. The CDR3 is 17 amino acids.

This clone was seen only a few times. The J gene is TRBJ1-6, the V gene TRBV5-1, with 9 positions matching TRBD1. The CDR3 is made up of 18 amino acids. Germline CDR1 is SGHRS and CDR2 is YFSETQ. After removal of 2 bases from V and 7 bases from J, the junction contained 13 bases not matched to a gene. DNA for the CDR3: TGCGCCAGCAGCTTCTCAGGGACCTCGACAGGGGGGAATTCACCCCTCCACTTT. It codes for CASSFSGTSTGGNSPLHF.